Presented here are 26 T cell receptor beta chains from one specimen sequenced in a study of T cells in Graves' hyperthyroidism and ophthalmopathy. Regions amplified from RNA transcripts were the TCR beta CDR3 regions. Initially, a first-round RT-PCR of the TCR CDR3 employed the HTBI primer set. TCRdb itself ran the multiplex PCR reads through MiXCR, one entry per CDR3 protein. The profile shows more than 300,000 distinct CDR3 sequences, roughly 18% of them singletons. Sequences were obtained from blood. These receptors originate from a man in his late teens or twenties with Graves' ophthalmopathy.

Concerning this clonotype: Mismatch with germline at one junction end may stem from a read error. The chain is built from TRBV3-1 and TRBJ2-5; D may correspond to TRBD1 or TRBD2 (7 bases each). Germline V CDR1 and CDR2: LGHDT, YNNKEL (reference sequence). This CDR3 contains 13 residues. The CDR3 region has the DNA TGTGCCAGCAGCCAGGCCAGGGGGGGCTCTTCAGACTTC. Its translation is CASSQARGGSSDF.

At least ten counts were recorded for this clonotype. The V call is TRBV7-8, the J call TRBJ2-7, with D uncertain. CDR1 and CDR2 from the germline V gene are SGHVS and FQNEAQ. This CDR3 spans 14 amino acids. Trimming took 10 bases from V and 6 from J, leaving 22 bases between them. CDR3 DNA: TGTGCCACCGGTTTCCCGGGTCCACCCGGCGAGCAGTACTTC. Its protein product is CATGFPGPPGEQYF.

V gene TRBV9 combines with J gene TRBJ1-6; D is ambiguous. V was pared by 4 bases and J by 9 bases, with 14 bases between. Germline-derived CDR1 and CDR2 are SGDLS and YYNGEE. This CDR3 contains 14 residues. The CDR3 nucleotides read TGTGCCAGCAGCAAAGACGTCAGCGGTTCACCCCTCCACTTT. This gives the protein CASSKDVSGSPLHF.

The rearrangement uses TRBV2 and TRBJ1-6; tentative D call: TRBD1 (5 bases). Germline CDR1 and CDR2: SNHLY and FYNNEI. The V and J ends lost 9 bases and 6 bases respectively, with 18 bases between them. The CDR3 sequence is 15 residues long. Written as DNA, the CDR3 is TGTGCCAGTGAACGGCGAGGGGAGGGTAATTCACCCCTCCACTTT. Protein: CASERRGEGNSPLHF.

The gene calls are TRBV2 and TRBJ2-1; possible D gene TRBD2, 5 bases. V was shortened by 6 bases and J by 8 bases, with 8 bases between the two germline ends. Germline V CDR1 and CDR2: SNHLY, FYNNEI. The length of the CDR3 is 11 residues. CDR3 DNA: TGTGCCAGCAGACTAGTAGATGAGCAGTTCTTC. This sequence encodes CASRLVDEQFF.

The V call is TRBV9, the J call TRBJ1-3, with D tentatively TRBD1 (5 bases). V was pared by 4 bases and J by 0 bases, with 17 bases between. CDR1 is SGDLS and CDR2 is YYNGEE in the germline V gene. This CDR3 spans 17 amino acids. CDR3 loop: CASSPRDGIYSGNTIYF. The CDR3, as DNA: TGTGCCAGCAGCCCCCGGGACGGAATATACTCTGGAAACACCATATATTTT.

This clonotype was seen repeatedly, ten times or more. The J gene is TRBJ1-2, the V gene TRBV11-2; D gene uncertain. The CDR3 contains 17 residues. CDR1 is SGHAT, CDR2 FQNNGV, per germline. V was trimmed by 5 bases and J by 4 bases, leaving 23 bases between them. This CDR3 is CASSPHGVSAELYGYTF. The CDR3 DNA reads TGTGCCAGCAGCCCCCACGGAGTATCGGCGGAACTCTATGGCTACACCTTC. Full variable domain (outside the CDR3, taken from reference TRBV11-2 and TRBJ1-2): EAGVAQSPRYKIIEKRQSVAFWCNPISGHATLYWYQQILGQGPKLLIQFQNNGVVDDSQLPKDRFSAERLKGVDSTLKIQPAKLEDSAVYLCASSPHGVSAELYGYTFGSGTRLTVV.

The chain links TRBV12-3 or TRBV12-4 to TRBJ2-7; no clear D gene. This CDR3 region has 13 residues. V shed 1 base and J shed 2 bases, with 6 bases lying between them. The CDR3 is CASSLDGAYEQYF. DNA of the CDR3: TGTGCCAGCAGTTTAGACGGCGCCTACGAGCAGTACTTC.

The chain uses TRBV20-1 and TRBJ1-6; D ambiguous. CDR3 length: 12 amino acids. Germline CDR1 is DFQATT and CDR2 is SNEGSKA (reference sequence). V was trimmed by 3 bases and J by 7 bases, leaving 7 bases between them. CDR3 bases: TGCAGTGCTAGTGAGGAAAATTCACCCCTCCACTTT. It translates to CSASEENSPLHF.

In regard to this clonotype: An end of the junction does not agree with germline; a read error may underlie this. The rearrangement links TRBV30 to TRBJ1-1; 7 bases match TRBD1. This CDR3 region has 12 residues. Germline V gives CDR1 GTSNPN, CDR2 SVGIG (reference sequence). The CDR3 DNA is TGTGTCTGGAACCCAGGGGGGGCTGAAGCTTTCTTT. It translates to CVWNPGGAEAFF.

This clonotype was seen at least ten times. The J gene is TRBJ2-7, the V gene TRBV3-1, with no clear D. CDR1 is LGHDT, CDR2 YNNKEL, per germline (reference sequence). Between the trimmed V and J ends, which lost 1 base and 4 bases, there was a span of 11 bases. The CDR3 is 14 amino acids. The CDR3 DNA is TGTGCCAGCAGCCAAGGGAACAGCGATTACGAGCAGTACTTC. It codes for CASSQGNSDYEQYF.

This clonotype was counted a few times. The J gene is TRBJ2-3, the V gene TRBV3-1; 8 nucleotides match TRBD2. J was trimmed by 4 bases and V by 8 bases; bases with no gene match: 5. Germline lookup yields CDR1 LGHDT and CDR2 YNNKEL (reference sequence). The CDR3 covers 13 residues. CDR3 region: CASARGAADTQYF. CDR3 coding DNA: TGTGCCAGCGCGCGGGGGGCAGCAGATACGCAGTATTTT.

This clonotype occurred many times. The chain carries TRBV11-2 and TRBJ1-4, with D possibly matching TRBD1 (6 bases). CDR3 size: 18 residues. Germline CDR1 SGHAT, CDR2 FQNNGV. Trimming left V 5 bases short and J 0 bases short, with 19 bases between. CDR3 protein: CASSHRTAPPATNEKLFF. CDR3 DNA sequence: TGTGCCAGCAGCCACAGGACAGCCCCTCCTGCAACTAATGAAAAACTGTTTTTT.

This sequence joins TRBV29-1 and TRBJ1-4; TRBD1 is a possible D gene (5 bases). V was shortened by 6 bases and J by 4 bases, with 6 bases between the two germline ends. Germline CDR1 reads SQVTM; CDR2 reads ANQGSEA. This CDR3 is 11 amino acids long. CDR3 region: CSVRDNEKLFF. For the CDR3, the DNA is TGCAGCGTCAGGGATAATGAAAAACTGTTTTTT.

This clonotype came up many times. The chain couples TRBV7-9 to TRBJ2-2, with 9 positions matching TRBD1. The ends lost 1 base at V and 3 bases at J; junction bases unmatched: 0. The germline CDR1 and CDR2 sequences are SEHNR and FQNEAQ (reference sequence). CDR3 length: 15 amino acids. DNA of the CDR3: TGTGCCAGCAGCTTAGGGACAGGGGACACCGGGGAGCTGTTTTTT. Translating gives CASSLGTGDTGELFF. Full variable domain (remainder filled in from reference TRBV7-9 and TRBJ2-2): DTGVSQNPRHKITKRGQNVTFRCDPISEHNRLYWYRQTLGQGPEFLTYFQNEAQLEKSRLLSDRFSAERPKGSFSTLEIQRTEQGDSAMYLCASSLGTGDTGELFFGEGSRLTVL.

The chain carries TRBV6-1 and TRBJ2-2, with 15 bases identical to TRBD2. The CDR3 totals 19 residues. CDR1 is MNHNS, CDR2 SASEGT, per germline. V lost 6 bases and J lost 8; bases outside the gene matches: 16. The CDR3 nucleotides are TGTGCCAGCAGACCAGGGACTAGCGGGGGGACAATATTCACTGGGGAGCTGTTTTTT. Its translation: CASRPGTSGGTIFTGELFF.

In regard to this clonotype: A junction boundary mismatches the germline segment, possibly from a read error. The gene calls are TRBV7-2 and TRBJ1-6; tentatively, D is TRBD1 (5 bases). The V gene's germline CDR1 is SGHTA and CDR2 FQGNSA. This CDR3 has 15 residues. The CDR3 sequence is CASSLTPGSTSPPHF. For the CDR3, the DNA is TGTGCCAGCAGCTTAACCCCAGGGAGTACTTCACCCCCCCACTTT. Full variable domain (outside the CDR3, taken from reference TRBV7-2 and TRBJ1-6): GAGVSQSPSNKVTEKGKDVELRCDPISGHTALYWYRQSLGQGLEFLIYFQGNSAPDKSGLPSDRFSAERTGGSVSTLTIQRTQQEDSAVYLCASSLTPGSTSPPHFGNGTRLTVT.

There are many counts of this clonotype. The CDR3 spells CASSLVAGMNTEAFF. The DNA of the CDR3 is TGCGCCAGCAGCTTGGTGGCAGGGATGAACACTGAAGCTTTCTTT. V gene TRBV5-1 combines with J gene TRBJ1-1; D might be TRBD1 (5 bases). Germline CDR1 and CDR2: SGHRS and YFSETQ. Trimming pared 0 bases from V and 0 bases from J, leaving 9 bases between. The CDR3 has 15 residues.

The chain recombines TRBV2 with TRBJ2-5, with D hard to call. V was cut by 2 bases and J by 3 bases, with 7 bases left in between. Germline values: CDR1 SNHLY, CDR2 FYNNEI. The CDR3 loop spans 13 amino acids. This CDR3 reads CASSENSKETQYF. CDR3 sequence (DNA): TGTGCCAGCAGTGAAAATTCCAAAGAGACCCAGTACTTC.

In this sample, this clonotype turned up many times. The genes are TRBV7-3 and TRBJ2-1; a weak D match, TRBD1 (7 bases). The CDR3 contains 17 residues. Per germline, CDR1 SGHTA and CDR2 FQGTGA. V shed 4 bases and J shed 0 bases, with 16 bases lying between them. The CDR3 spells CASSSPRGDSSYNEQFF. The CDR3 nucleotides are TGTGCCAGCAGCTCCCCAAGGGGGGACAGCTCCTACAATGAGCAGTTCTTC.

This clonotype appeared a few times. The chain uses TRBV9 and TRBJ2-7; D might be TRBD2 (5 bases). CDR3 length: 15 residues. The germline V gene has CDR1 SGDLS and CDR2 YYNGEE. V lost 4 bases to trimming and J lost 0 bases, with 14 bases between them. The CDR3 protein is CASSPTGKSSYEQYF. Written as DNA, the CDR3 is TGTGCCAGCAGCCCGACCGGGAAGAGCTCCTACGAGCAGTACTTC.

The V gene is TRBV7-8, the J gene TRBJ2-3, with 12 positions matching TRBD2. The germline V gene encodes CDR1 SGHVS and CDR2 FQNEAQ. Trimming took 4 bases from V and 2 from J; bases not matched to a gene: 7. The CDR3 is made up of 17 amino acids. CDR3: CASSSKTSGGITDTQYF. In DNA form, the CDR3 reads TGTGCCAGCAGCTCCAAGACTAGCGGGGGCATCACAGATACGCAGTATTTT.

A few counts support this clonotype. The chain couples TRBV12-3 or TRBV12-4 to TRBJ1-2; D uncertain. Trimming pared 11 bases from V and 0 bases from J, leaving 10 bases between. The CDR3 runs 12 residues. The CDR3 DNA reads as TGTGCCTCAGCCAACTCTAACTATGGCTACACCTTC. This sequence encodes CASANSNYGYTF.

This clonotype was observed a few times. V and J are TRBV11-2 and TRBJ2-5; 12 nucleotides agree with TRBD2. The CDR3 is made up of 15 amino acids. Per germline, CDR1 SGHAT and CDR2 FQNNGV. V gave up 0 bases and J gave up 4 bases; unmatched junction bases: 0. CDR3 DNA sequence: TGTGCCAGCAGCTTAGAGGGACTAGCGGGAGAGACCCAGTACTTC. This sequence encodes CASSLEGLAGETQYF.

The sample holds many counts of this clonotype. This chain links TRBV6-1 with TRBJ2-3, with D maybe TRBD2 (7 bases). CDR1 is MNHNS, CDR2 SASEGT, per germline. The V end lost 5 bases, the J end lost 0 bases, and 12 bases lay between the germline ends. This CDR3 spans 15 amino acids. The CDR3 reads CASSTAGASTDTQYF. Written as DNA, the CDR3 is TGTGCCAGCAGTACCGCGGGGGCTAGCACAGATACGCAGTATTTT.

This clonotype was counted many times. The rearrangement links TRBV7-3 to TRBJ1-1, with D possibly TRBD1 on 6 matching bases. This CDR3 comprises 15 residues. Trimming took 5 bases from V and 5 from J, leaving 18 bases between them. Germline loops: CDR1 SGHTA, CDR2 FQGTGA. The CDR3 region has the DNA TGTGCCAGCAGCCAGGGAGGGGGTCTACCGACTGAAGCTTTCTTT. Translated, it gives CASSQGGGLPTEAFF.